Sequencing of this T cell receptor beta chain was carried out in a study of blood T cell repertoires in COVID-19. Study summary: Spain, Italy and the United States supplied samples that represented acute and convalescent COVID-19. PBMCs, B-cell-depleted T cells, or T cells provided the cDNA or gDNA that made up the material.

Seattle patients were enrolled while actively infected and followed longitudinally. In the authors' methods: The assay estimated nucleated cells by amplifying reference gene primers. Some clones are missing from TCRdb's copy, which holds only in-frame ones; the method was immunoSEQ multiplex PCR. The V and J calls and clone size come from that table; D and trimming were worked out from the DNA. There are about 160,000 clones in the sample; roughly 82% occur only once, and 7% lies in the top ten. Germline CDR1 and CDR2: MNHNY and SVGAGI (reference sequence). CDR3 length: 15 amino acids. The V end lost 7 bases, the J end lost 4 bases, and 17 bases lay between the germline ends.

Sequencing was done on a sample of peripheral blood. This receptor was identified in a woman aged 40 to 49 with COVID-19, enrolled during active disease. The chain is built from TRBV6-6 and TRBJ1-5; D possibly corresponds to TRBD1 (5 bases). DNA for the CDR3: TGTGCCAGCAAAGGGGAGGGGCTCACAAATCAGCCCCAGCATTTT. This translates into CASKGEGLTNQPQHF.